Listed here are 19 T cell receptor beta chains from one sample, sequenced in a study of T cell responses to AZD1222 COVID-19 vaccine. TCRdb's copy holds only in-frame clones and misses some; the assay was immunoSEQ multiplex PCR. The table records under 150,000 clones, almost 95% of them present only once. The specimen comprised peripheral blood, sampled 28 days after the second AZD1222 dose. These receptors were obtained from an adult who received the AZD1222 COVID-19 vaccine.

In its sample, this clone was seen once. V and J are TRBV27 and TRBJ1-6, with D possibly being TRBD1 (5 bases). The CDR3 totals 17 residues. V dropped 6 bases and J dropped 0 bases, with 15 bases sitting between them. Germline CDR1 is MNHEY and CDR2 is SMNVEV (reference sequence). CDR3 DNA: TGTGCCAGCAGCCTTAGAACAGGAAGCTCCTATAATTCACCCCTCCACTTT. Translation: CASSLRTGSSYNSPLHF.

This chain links TRBV6-2 or TRBV6-3 with TRBJ1-2; D is unresolved. The CDR3 length is 12 residues. Germline loops: CDR1 MNHEY, CDR2 SVGEGT. Between the trimmed V and J ends, which lost 6 bases and 5 bases, there was a span of 10 bases. The CDR3, as DNA: TGTGCCAGCAGCCTTTCCAAATATGGCTACACCTTC. Protein: CASSLSKYGYTF.

V is TRBV19 and J is TRBJ1-2; tentative D call: TRBD1 (6 bases). V was shortened by 5 bases and J by 2 bases, with 27 bases between the two germline ends. The CDR3 totals 19 residues. The germline V gene has CDR1 LNHDA and CDR2 SQIVND (reference sequence). The CDR3: CASSSSPRDKQFINYGYTF. CDR3 sequence (DNA): TGTGCCAGTAGTTCAAGCCCCCGGGACAAACAATTTATAAACTATGGCTACACCTTC. The full variable domain, its missing parts supplied by reference TRBV19 and TRBJ1-2, is DGGITQSPKYLFRKEGQNVTLSCEQNLNHDAMYWYRQDPGQGLRLIYYSQIVNDFQKGDIAEGYSVSREKKESFPLTVTSAQKNPTAFYLCASSSSPRDKQFINYGYTFGSGTRLTVV.

V usage is TRBV7-9 and J usage is TRBJ1-2; the match to TRBD1 covers 8 bases. The CDR3 runs 16 residues. The V gene end was trimmed by 5 bases and the J gene end by 4 bases; junction bases not matched to a gene: 12. CDR1 is SEHNR, CDR2 FQNEAQ, per germline (reference sequence). The CDR3, as DNA: TGTGCCAGCAGCCTTGGGACAGGTCTAAAGGGCTATGGCTACACCTTC. Translated: CASSLGTGLKGYGYTF.

The chain joins TRBV7-9 to TRBJ1-2; TRBD1 is a possible D gene (5 bases). V lost 4 bases to trimming and J lost 5 bases, with 26 bases between them. Germline CDR1 is SEHNR and CDR2 is FQNEAQ (reference sequence). The CDR3 consists of 18 residues. The chain's CDR3 is CASSSTIMSSDTEYGYTF. The CDR3 nucleotides are TGTGCCAGCAGCTCAACAATCATGTCCTCGGACACGGAGTATGGCTACACCTTC.

This clone was counted a single time. The J gene is TRBJ2-3, the V gene TRBV27, with D possibly matching TRBD2 (5 bases). From germline, CDR1 is MNHEY and CDR2 SMNVEV (reference sequence). There are 17 residues in the CDR3. V lost 3 bases to trimming and J lost 0 bases, with 16 bases between them. CDR3: CASSFFSRVPSTDTQYF. CDR3 bases: TGTGCCAGCAGTTTTTTTTCGCGGGTCCCTAGCACAGATACGCAGTATTTT.

The V gene is TRBV13, the J gene TRBJ1-2; D unresolved. V shed 4 bases and J shed 1 base, with 10 bases lying between them. Germline loops: CDR1 PRHDT, CDR2 FYEKMQ (reference sequence). The CDR3 contains 14 residues. CDR3 nucleotide sequence: TGTGCCAGCAGCTCAACAGAATTTAACTATGGCTACACCTTC. The encoded protein is CASSSTEFNYGYTF.

J is TRBJ2-2 and V is TRBV9; D ambiguous. V shed 3 bases and J shed 5 bases, with 17 bases lying between them. The CDR3 is 16 residues long. The germline gives CDR1 SGDLS, CDR2 YYNGEE. CDR3 DNA sequence: TGTGCCAGCAGCGCAACTATAAGTCACGGGACCGGGGAGCTGTTTTTT. It codes for CASSATISHGTGELFF.

This clone was counted a few times. The CDR3 sequence: CASRRGGGYNEQFF. As DNA, the CDR3 is TGTGCCAGCAGGCGGGGAGGAGGCTACAATGAGCAGTTCTTC. The V and J genes are TRBV6-5 and TRBJ2-1; TRBD2 is a possible D gene (6 bases). Looked up from germline, CDR1 is MNHEY and CDR2 is SVGAGI. The CDR3 extends over 14 amino acids. The ends were cut back, 6 bases at V and 3 bases at J, with 12 bases in the middle.

In DNA form, the CDR3 reads TGTGCCAGCACGGGGAGCTTGGGGCTGGATGGCTACACCTTC. Amino acid sequence: CASTGSLGLDGYTF. This chain links TRBV2 with TRBJ1-2, with D perhaps TRBD1 (5 bases). Trimming pared 7 bases from V and 6 bases from J, leaving 18 bases between. The length of the CDR3 is 14 residues. Germline CDR1 is SNHLY and CDR2 is FYNNEI.

The J gene is TRBJ2-1, the V gene TRBV18; TRBD2 matches 9 bases. Per the germline V gene, CDR1 is KGHSH and CDR2 is LQKENI. Losses at the gene ends were 6 bases for V and 10 bases for J; bases not matched to a gene: 13. CDR3 size: 15 residues. CDR3 region: CASSTGGLALTEQFF. The CDR3, as DNA: TGTGCCAGCTCGACCGGGGGACTAGCCCTAACGGAGCAGTTCTTC.

The chain carries TRBV12-5 and TRBJ2-1, with D possibly being TRBD2 (6 bases). The CDR3 runs to 14 residues. Trimming took off 9 bases at V and 8 bases at J, with 20 bases between the two ends. Germline CDR1 is LGHNT and CDR2 is FRNRAP. The CDR3 sequence is CASRGGSSWDEQFF. For the CDR3, the DNA is TGTGCTAGCCGAGGAGGGAGTAGCTGGGATGAGCAGTTCTTC.

This clone is a singleton in its sample. V usage is TRBV12-2 and J usage is TRBJ2-1; the table gives TRBD2 as D, unverified against the DNA. TRBV12-2 corresponds to a pseudogene. This CDR3 has 16 amino acids. The CDR3 here is CASRPSRQRGHNEQFF. CDR3 DNA sequence: TGTGCAAGTCGCCCGTCTCGGCAGCGGGGACACAATGAGCAGTTCTTC.

The rearrangement links TRBV5-4 to TRBJ1-2; 7 bases are shared with TRBD1. Trimming cost V 4 bases and J 8 bases; bases outside gene matches: 5. Per the germline V gene, CDR1 is SGHNT and CDR2 is YYREEE (reference sequence). CDR3 length equals 12 residues. The CDR3, as DNA: TGTGCCAGCAGCCGAGGGGGCGCAGGCTACACCTTC. Protein product: CASSRGGAGYTF.

The chain combines TRBV30 with TRBJ1-5; D call uncertain. The CDR3 runs to 14 residues. Germline-derived CDR1 and CDR2 are GTSNPN and SVGIG (reference sequence). Trimming stripped 1 base from V and 3 bases from J, with 10 bases between. The CDR3 protein is CAWSGVTANQPQHF. The CDR3 DNA follows: TGTGCCTGGAGTGGGGTAACAGCCAATCAGCCCCAGCATTTT.

The V gene is TRBV18, the J gene TRBJ2-1; TRBD2 agrees at 13 bases. Germline CDR1 and CDR2: KGHSH and LQKENI. J gave up 3 bases and V 4 bases, and 0 bases lay outside the gene matches. The CDR3 consists of 15 residues. The DNA for the CDR3 is TGTGCCAGCTCACGGACTAGCGGGGGCTACAATGAGCAGTTCTTC. It codes for CASSRTSGGYNEQFF.

The chain uses TRBV18 and TRBJ1-2; 7 bases are a match to TRBD1. With V trimmed by 8 bases and J by 0 bases, 3 bases remained unmatched. The V gene's germline CDR1 is KGHSH and CDR2 LQKENI. This CDR3 is built from 13 residues. The CDR3 nucleotides are TGTGCCAGCCTGGGACAGTCTAACTATGGCTACACCTTC. This encodes CASLGQSNYGYTF.

The table lists this clone with a count of one. The gene calls are TRBV2 and TRBJ1-6; D not certain. CDR1 is SNHLY, CDR2 FYNNEI, per germline. CDR3 length: 16 residues. Trimming removed 8 bases at V and 0 bases at J, with 14 bases between. CDR3 region: CASVPDGSSYNSPLHF. DNA of the CDR3: TGTGCCAGCGTTCCCGACGGGAGCTCCTATAATTCACCCCTCCACTTT.

V is TRBV27 and J is TRBJ1-3; D is perhaps TRBD1 (5 bases). Trimming took off 6 bases at V and 3 bases at J, with 12 bases between the two ends. Germline values: CDR1 MNHEY, CDR2 SMNVEV (reference sequence). CDR3 length equals 14 residues. As DNA, the CDR3 is TGTGCCAGCAGACCCGGGACTGTTGGAAACACCATATATTTT. Its protein product is CASRPGTVGNTIYF.